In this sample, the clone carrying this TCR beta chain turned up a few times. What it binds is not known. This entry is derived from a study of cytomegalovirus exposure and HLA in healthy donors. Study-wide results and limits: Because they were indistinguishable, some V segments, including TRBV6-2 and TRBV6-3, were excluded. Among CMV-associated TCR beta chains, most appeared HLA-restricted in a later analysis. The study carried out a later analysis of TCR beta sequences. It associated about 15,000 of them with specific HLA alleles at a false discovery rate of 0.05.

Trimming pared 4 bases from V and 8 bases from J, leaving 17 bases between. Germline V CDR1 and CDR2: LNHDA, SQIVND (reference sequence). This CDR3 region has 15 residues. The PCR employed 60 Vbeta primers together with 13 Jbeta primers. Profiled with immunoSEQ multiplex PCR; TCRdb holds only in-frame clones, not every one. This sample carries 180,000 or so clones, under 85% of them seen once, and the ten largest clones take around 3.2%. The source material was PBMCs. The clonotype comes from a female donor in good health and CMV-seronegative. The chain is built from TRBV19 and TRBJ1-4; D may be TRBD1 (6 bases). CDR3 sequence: CASSKQQGIGEKLFF. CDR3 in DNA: TGTGCCAGTAGTAAACAACAGGGTATTGGAGAAAAACTGTTTTTT. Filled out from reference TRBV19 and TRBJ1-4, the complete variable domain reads DGGITQSPKYLFRKEGQNVTLSCEQNLNHDAMYWYRQDPGQGLRLIYYSQIVNDFQKGDIAEGYSVSREKKESFPLTVTSAQKNPTAFYLCASSKQQGIGEKLFFGSGTQLSVL.